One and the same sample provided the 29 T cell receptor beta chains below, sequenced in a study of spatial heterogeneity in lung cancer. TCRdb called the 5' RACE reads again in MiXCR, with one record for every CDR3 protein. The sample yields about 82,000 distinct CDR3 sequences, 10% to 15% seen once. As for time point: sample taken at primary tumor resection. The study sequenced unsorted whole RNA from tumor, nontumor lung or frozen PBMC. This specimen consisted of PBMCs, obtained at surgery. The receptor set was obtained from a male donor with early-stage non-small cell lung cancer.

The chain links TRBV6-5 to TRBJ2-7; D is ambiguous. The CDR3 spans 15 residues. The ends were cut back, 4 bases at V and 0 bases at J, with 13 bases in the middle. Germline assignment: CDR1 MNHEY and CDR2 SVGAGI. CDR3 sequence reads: CASSLDYLSSYEQYF. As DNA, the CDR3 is TGTGCCAGCAGTTTGGATTACCTGAGCTCCTACGAGCAGTACTTC.

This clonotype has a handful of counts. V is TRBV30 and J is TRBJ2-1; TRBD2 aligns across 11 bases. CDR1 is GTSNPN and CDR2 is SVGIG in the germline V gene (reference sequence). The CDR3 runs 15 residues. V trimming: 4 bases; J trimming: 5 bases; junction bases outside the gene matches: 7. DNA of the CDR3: TGTGCCTGGACGGGACTAGCGGACAGCGACAATGAGCAGTTCTTC. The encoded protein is CAWTGLADSDNEQFF.

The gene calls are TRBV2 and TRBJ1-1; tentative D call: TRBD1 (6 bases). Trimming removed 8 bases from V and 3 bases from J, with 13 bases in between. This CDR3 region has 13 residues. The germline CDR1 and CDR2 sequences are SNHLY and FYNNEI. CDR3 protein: CASPGGAHTEAFF. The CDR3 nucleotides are TGTGCCAGCCCTGGGGGGGCTCACACTGAAGCTTTCTTT.

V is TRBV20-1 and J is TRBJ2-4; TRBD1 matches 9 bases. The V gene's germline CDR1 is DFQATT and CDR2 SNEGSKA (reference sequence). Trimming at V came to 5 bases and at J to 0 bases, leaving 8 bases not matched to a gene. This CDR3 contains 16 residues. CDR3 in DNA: TGCAGTGCTGTAGACAGGGGGGGGGTAGCCAAAAACATTCAGTACTTC. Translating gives CSAVDRGGVAKNIQYF.

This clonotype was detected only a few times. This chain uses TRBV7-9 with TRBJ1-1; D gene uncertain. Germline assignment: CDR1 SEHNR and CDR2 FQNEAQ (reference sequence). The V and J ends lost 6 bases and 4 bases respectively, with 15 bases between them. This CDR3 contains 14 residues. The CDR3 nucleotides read TGTGCCAGCAGTCCCCCCAGGAGCCTCACTGAAGCTTTCTTT. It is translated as CASSPPRSLTEAFF.

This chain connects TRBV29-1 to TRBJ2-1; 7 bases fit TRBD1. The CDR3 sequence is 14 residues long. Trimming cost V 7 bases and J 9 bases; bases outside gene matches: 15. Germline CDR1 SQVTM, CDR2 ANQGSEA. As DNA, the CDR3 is TGCAGCGCCAGGACAGGCCAAGTTTTGAGTGAGCAGTTCTTC. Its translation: CSARTGQVLSEQFF.

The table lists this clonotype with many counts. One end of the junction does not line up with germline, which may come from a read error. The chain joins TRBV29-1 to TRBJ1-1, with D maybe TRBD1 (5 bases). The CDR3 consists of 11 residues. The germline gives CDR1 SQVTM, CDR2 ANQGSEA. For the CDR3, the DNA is TGCAGCGTGGAAGGGGACACTGAAGCTTTCTTT. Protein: CSVEGDTEAFF.

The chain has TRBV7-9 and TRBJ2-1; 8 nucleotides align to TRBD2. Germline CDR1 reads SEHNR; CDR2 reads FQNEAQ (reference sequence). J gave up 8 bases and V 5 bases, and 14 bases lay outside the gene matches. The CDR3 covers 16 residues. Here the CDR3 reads CASSLGAGEGSDEQFF. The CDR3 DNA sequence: TGTGCCAGCAGCCTGGGAGCGGGAGAGGGCTCCGATGAGCAGTTCTTC.

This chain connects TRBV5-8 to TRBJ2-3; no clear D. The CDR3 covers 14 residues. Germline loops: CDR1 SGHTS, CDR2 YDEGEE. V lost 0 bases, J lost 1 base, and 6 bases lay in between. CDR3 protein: CASSLAPRTDTQYF. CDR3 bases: TGTGCCAGCAGCTTGGCACCCCGCACAGATACGCAGTATTTT. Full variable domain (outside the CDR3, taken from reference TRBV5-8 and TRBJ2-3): EAGVTQSPTHLIKTRGQQATLRCSPISGHTSVYWYQQALGLGLQFLLWYDEGEERNRGNFPPRFSGRQFPNYSSELNVNALELEDSALYLCASSLAPRTDTQYFGPGTRLTVL.

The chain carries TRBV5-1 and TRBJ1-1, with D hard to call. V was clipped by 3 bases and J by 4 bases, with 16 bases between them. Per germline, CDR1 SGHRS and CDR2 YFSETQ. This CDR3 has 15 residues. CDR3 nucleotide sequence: TGCGCCAGCAGCTCCACCGGGATTTGGATCACTGAAGCTTTCTTT. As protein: CASSSTGIWITEAFF.

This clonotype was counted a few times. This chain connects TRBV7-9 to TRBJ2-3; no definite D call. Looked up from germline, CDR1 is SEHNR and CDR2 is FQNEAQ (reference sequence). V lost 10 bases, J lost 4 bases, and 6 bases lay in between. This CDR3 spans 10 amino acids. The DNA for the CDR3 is TGTGCCACCCGGGCAGATACGCAGTATTTT. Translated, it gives CATRADTQYF.

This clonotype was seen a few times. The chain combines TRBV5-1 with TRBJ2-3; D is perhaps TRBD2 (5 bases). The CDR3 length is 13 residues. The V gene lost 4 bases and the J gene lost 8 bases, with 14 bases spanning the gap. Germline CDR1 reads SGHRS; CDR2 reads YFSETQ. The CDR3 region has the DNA TGCGCCAGCAGCCTCGACGAGGGAGCTACGCAGTATTTT. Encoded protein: CASSLDEGATQYF.

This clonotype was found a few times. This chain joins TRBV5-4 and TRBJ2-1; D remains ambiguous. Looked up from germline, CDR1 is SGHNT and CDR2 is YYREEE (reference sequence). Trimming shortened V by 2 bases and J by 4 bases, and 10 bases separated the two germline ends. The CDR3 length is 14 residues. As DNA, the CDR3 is TGTGCCAGCAGCTTTGTGGGCAGTTACAATGAGCAGTTCTTC. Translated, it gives CASSFVGSYNEQFF.

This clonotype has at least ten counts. The chain's CDR3 is CASSLSTGGEKLFF. CDR3 nucleotide sequence: TGTGCCAGCAGCTTAAGCACAGGAGGCGAAAAACTGTTTTTT. V usage is TRBV7-9 and J usage is TRBJ1-4; D is possibly TRBD1 (5 bases). V was trimmed by 2 bases and J by 8 bases, leaving 12 bases between them. Germline lookup yields CDR1 SEHNR and CDR2 FQNEAQ (reference sequence). The CDR3 is 14 residues long.

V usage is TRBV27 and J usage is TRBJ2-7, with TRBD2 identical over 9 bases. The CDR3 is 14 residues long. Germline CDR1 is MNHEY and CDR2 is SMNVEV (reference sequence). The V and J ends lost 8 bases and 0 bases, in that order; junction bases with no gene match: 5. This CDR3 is CASGLAGYSYEQYF. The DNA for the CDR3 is TGTGCCAGCGGTCTAGCGGGGTACTCCTACGAGCAGTACTTC.

CDR3 region: CSAIPAGVLYTEAFF. The DNA for the CDR3 is TGCAGTGCTATCCCTGCGGGGGTCTTGTACACTGAAGCTTTCTTT. The chain has TRBV20-1 and TRBJ1-1; the D gene is possibly TRBD1 (5 bases). This CDR3 is built from 15 residues. Germline CDR1 reads DFQATT; CDR2 reads SNEGSKA (reference sequence). The V end lost 4 bases, the J end lost 3 bases, and 18 bases lay between the germline ends.

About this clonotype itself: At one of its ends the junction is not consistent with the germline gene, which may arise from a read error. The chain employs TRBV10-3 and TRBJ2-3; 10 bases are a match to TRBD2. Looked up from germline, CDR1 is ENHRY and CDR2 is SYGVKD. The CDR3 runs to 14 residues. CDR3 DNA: TGTGCCACCAGTCTAGCGGGAGGCACAGATACGCAGTATTTT. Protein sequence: CATSLAGGTDTQYF.

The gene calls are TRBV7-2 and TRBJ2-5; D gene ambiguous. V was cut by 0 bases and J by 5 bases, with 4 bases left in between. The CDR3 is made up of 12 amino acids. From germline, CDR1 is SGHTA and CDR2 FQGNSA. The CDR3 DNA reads TGTGCCAGCAGCTTAGCCCGGGAGACCCAGTACTTC. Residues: CASSLARETQYF.

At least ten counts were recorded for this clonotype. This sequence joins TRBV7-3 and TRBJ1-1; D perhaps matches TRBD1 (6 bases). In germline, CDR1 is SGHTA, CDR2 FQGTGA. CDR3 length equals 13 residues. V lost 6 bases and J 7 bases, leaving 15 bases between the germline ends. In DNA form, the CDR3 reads TGTGCCAGCAGTTACTCAGCAGGGGTTGAAGCTTTCTTT. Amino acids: CASSYSAGVEAFF.

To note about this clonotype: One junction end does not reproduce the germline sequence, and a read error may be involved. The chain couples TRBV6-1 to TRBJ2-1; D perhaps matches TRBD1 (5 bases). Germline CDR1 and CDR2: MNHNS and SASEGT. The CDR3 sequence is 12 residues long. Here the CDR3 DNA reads TGTGCCAACAGTTTTTCGAAGGGGGAGCAGTTCTTC. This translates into CANSFSKGEQFF.

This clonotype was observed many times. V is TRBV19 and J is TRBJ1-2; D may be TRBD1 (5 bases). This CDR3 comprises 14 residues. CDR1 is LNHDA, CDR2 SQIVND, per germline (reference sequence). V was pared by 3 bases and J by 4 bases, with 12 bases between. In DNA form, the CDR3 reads TGTGCCAGTAGTATTGCTCCGGGGCCCTATGGCTACACCTTC. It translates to CASSIAPGPYGYTF.

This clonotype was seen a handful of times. In DNA form, the CDR3 reads TGTGCCAGCAGCTTGAGGCTAGCGGGAGTTGAGACCCAGTACTTC. Translation: CASSLRLAGVETQYF. The chain couples TRBV5-6 to TRBJ2-5; 10 bases map to TRBD2. The CDR3 loop spans 15 amino acids. Germline assignment: CDR1 SGHDT and CDR2 YYEEEE. V shed 1 base and J 5 bases; nucleotides not matched to a gene: 5.

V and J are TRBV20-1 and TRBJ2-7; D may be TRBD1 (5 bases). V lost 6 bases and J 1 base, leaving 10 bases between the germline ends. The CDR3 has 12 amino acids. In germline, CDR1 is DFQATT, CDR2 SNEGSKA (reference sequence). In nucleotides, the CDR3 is TGCAGTGCCGGACAAGGATCCTACGAGCAGTACTTC. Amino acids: CSAGQGSYEQYF.

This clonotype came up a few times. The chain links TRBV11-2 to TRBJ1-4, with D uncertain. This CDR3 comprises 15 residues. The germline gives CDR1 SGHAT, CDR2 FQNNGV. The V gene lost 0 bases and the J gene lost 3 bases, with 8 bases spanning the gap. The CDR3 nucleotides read TGTGCCAGCAGCTTAGATGGAGATGCTAATGAAAAACTGTTTTTT. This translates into CASSLDGDANEKLFF.

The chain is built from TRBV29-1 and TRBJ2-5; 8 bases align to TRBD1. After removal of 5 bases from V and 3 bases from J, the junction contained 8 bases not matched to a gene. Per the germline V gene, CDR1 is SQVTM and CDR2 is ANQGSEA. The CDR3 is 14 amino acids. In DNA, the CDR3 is TGCAGCGTTTGGGGTGGACAGGGTAAAGAGACCCAGTACTTC. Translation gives CSVWGGQGKETQYF.

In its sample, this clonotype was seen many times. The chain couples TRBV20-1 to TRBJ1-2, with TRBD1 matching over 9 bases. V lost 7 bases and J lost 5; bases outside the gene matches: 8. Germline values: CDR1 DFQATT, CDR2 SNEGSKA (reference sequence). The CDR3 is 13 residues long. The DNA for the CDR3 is TGCAGTGTAACAGGGGGCGAAGGGTATGGCTACACCTTC. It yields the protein CSVTGGEGYGYTF.

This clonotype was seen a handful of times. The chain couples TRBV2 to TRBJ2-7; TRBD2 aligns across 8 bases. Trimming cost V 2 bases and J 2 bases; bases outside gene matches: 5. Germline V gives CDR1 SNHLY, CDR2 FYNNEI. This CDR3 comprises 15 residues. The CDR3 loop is CASSERAGATYEQYF. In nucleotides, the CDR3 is TGTGCCAGCAGTGAAAGAGCGGGAGCGACCTACGAGCAGTACTTC. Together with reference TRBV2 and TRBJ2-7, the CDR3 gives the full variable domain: EPEVTQTPSHQVTQMGQEVILRCVPISNHLYFYWYRQILGQKVEFLVSFYNNEISEKSEIFDDQFSVERPDGSNFTLKIRSTKLEDSAMYFCASSERAGATYEQYFGPGTRLTVT.

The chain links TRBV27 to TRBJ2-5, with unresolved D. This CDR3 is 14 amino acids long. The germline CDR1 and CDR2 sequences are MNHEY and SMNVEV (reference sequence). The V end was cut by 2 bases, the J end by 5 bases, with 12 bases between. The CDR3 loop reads CASSLGVTRETQYF. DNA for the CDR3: TGTGCCAGCAGTTTAGGGGTCACGCGGGAGACCCAGTACTTC.

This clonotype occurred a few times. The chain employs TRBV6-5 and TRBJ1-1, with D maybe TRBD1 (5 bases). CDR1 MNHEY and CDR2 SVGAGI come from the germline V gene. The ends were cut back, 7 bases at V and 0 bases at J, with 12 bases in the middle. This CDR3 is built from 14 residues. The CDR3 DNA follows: TGTGCCAGCACCGCATCCAGGGTGAACACTGAAGCTTTCTTT. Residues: CASTASRVNTEAFF.